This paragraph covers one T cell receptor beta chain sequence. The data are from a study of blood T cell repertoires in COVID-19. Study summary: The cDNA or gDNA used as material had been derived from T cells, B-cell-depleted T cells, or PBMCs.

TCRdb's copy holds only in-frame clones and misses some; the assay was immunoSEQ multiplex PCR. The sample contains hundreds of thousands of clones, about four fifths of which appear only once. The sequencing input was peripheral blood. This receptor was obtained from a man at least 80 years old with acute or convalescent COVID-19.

The CDR3 bases are TGTGCCAGCAATAGAGACAGTTTCAACACCGGGGAGCTGTTTTTT. It specifies CASNRDSFNTGELFF. The chain is built from TRBV6-4 and TRBJ2-2; D may be TRBD1 (5 bases). Germline V lookup: CDR1 MRHNA, CDR2 SNTAGT. The CDR3 spans 15 residues. V lost 7 bases to trimming and J lost 2 bases, with 14 bases between them.